This entry is about one T cell receptor (beta chain). As yet, its antigen is unknown. This sample stems from a study of vaccination and CD4 T cells after COVID-19. Whole-study context: The convalescent population consisted of six males and four females, two of whom were of Hispanic ethnicity. Study-wide results and caveats: In convalescent patients, a median about 88% of post-vaccine SARS-CoV-2-reactive clones appeared only after vaccination. Spike mono-reactivity was found in 304 of 307 vaccine-specific clones from convalescent patients.

Treatment noted: roughly 10-day PBMC culture with coronavirus spike peptide pools or control peptides (ViraFEST assay). An Oncomine TCR Beta short-read assay was used to sequence the DNA from cultured CD4+ T cells. TCRdb recomputed calls from the PCR reads with MiXCR, one row per CDR3 protein. Of 15,000 or so distinct CDR3 sequences listed, about 61% are singletons. V lost 7 bases, J lost 1 base, and 14 bases lay in between. Germline V lookup: CDR1 SNHLY, CDR2 FYNNEI. The CDR3 sequence is 15 residues long. The sequenced material came from CD4+ T cells from blood, cultured in vitro. The clonotype comes from a human donor who had recovered from COVID-19. The V gene is TRBV2, the J gene TRBJ1-5, with D uncertain. CDR3 DNA: TGTGCCAGCAAAGAGGGCGCAGGCAGCAATCAGCCCCAGCATTTT. It yields the protein CASKEGAGSNQPQHF.